This T cell receptor (beta chain) was retrieved from a study of blood T cell repertoires in COVID-19. Study-wide context: Spain, Italy and the United States supplied samples that represented acute and convalescent COVID-19. PBMCs, B-cell-depleted T cells, or T cells were the source of the cDNA or gDNA that made up the material.

This clone was detected many times. Data came from immunoSEQ multiplex PCR; TCRdb stores just in-frame clones and leaves some out. Here the sample spans 170,000 or so clones, over 75% being singletons. V shed 6 bases, J shed 8 bases, and the junction held 12 bases outside the gene matches. Germline loops: CDR1 MNHEY, CDR2 SVGAGI. The CDR3 has 15 amino acids. Sequencing was performed on peripheral blood. The chain has TRBV6-5 and TRBJ1-2, with 10 positions matching TRBD1. This sequence originates from a man aged 65 to 79 with active or convalescent COVID-19. Written as DNA, the CDR3 is TGTGCCAGCAGCCCCGGGACAGGGGCCCTAAGGGGCTACACCTTC. Residues: CASSPGTGALRGYTF.